This is a list of T cell receptor beta chains from one sample in a study of blood T cell repertoires in COVID-19. Here immunoSEQ multiplex PCR was the method, and the copy in TCRdb shows in-frame clones only, minus some. Among 250,000 or so clones listed, 84% were seen once. Sequencing used peripheral blood. The receptors shown here come from a woman in her forties who had recovered from COVID-19. CDR3s include the opening cysteine and the closing phenylalanine or tryptophan. The order of the fields is D gene, J gene, clone size, V gene, CDR3 DNA, CDR3 protein. D genes are given only for firm matches. Size tells how often a clone was seen (once, few, many) or the class of an expanded clone, and some rows leave it out.

TRBD1 | TRBJ1-4 | . | TRBV30 | TGTGCCTGGTCCGGGACAGGGGGCGCGTTCAGGTTGGCTAATGAAAAACTGTTTTTT | CAWSGTGGAFRLANEKLFF
TRBD1 | TRBJ2-2 | once | TRBV29-1 | TGCAGCGTTTCAGGGGGCGTTGACACCGGGGAGCTGTTTTTT | CSVSGGVDTGELFF
. | TRBJ1-1 | . | TRBV3-1/TRBV3-2 | TGTGCCAGCAGACCTACCATGAACACTGAAGCTTTCTTT | CASRPTMNTEAFF
. | TRBJ2-2 | . | TRBV6-5 | TGTGCAGGACAGAAGAACACCGGGGAGCTGTTTTTT | CAGQKNTGELFF
TRBD2 | TRBJ2-2 | . | TRBV27 | TGTGCCAGCCGAAGACTAGCGGGGCAGGACACCGGGGAGCTGTTTTTT | CASRRLAGQDTGELFF
. | TRBJ2-2 | . | TRBV29-1 | TGCAGCGTTGAAAGGACGGGAAGGCCCGGGGAGCTGTTTTTT | CSVERTGRPGELFF
. | TRBJ2-7 | . | TRBV3-1/TRBV3-2 | TGTGCCAGCAGCCGAGCCAACTACGAGCAGTACTTC | CASSRANYEQYF
. | TRBJ2-5 | . | TRBV4-2 | TGTGCCAGCAGCCAAGTTAAGGGGCCCCAAGAGACCCAGTACTTC | CASSQVKGPQETQYF
. | TRBJ1-2 | once | TRBV13 | TGTGCCAGCAGCTTAGGACAGGTTACTAACTATGGCTACACCTTC | CASSLGQVTNYGYTF
. | TRBJ1-2 | . | TRBV12-5 | TGTGCTAGTGGTACCGAGTTTCCCTCTAACTATGGCTACACCTTC | CASGTEFPSNYGYTF
TRBD2 | TRBJ2-3 | . | TRBV6-4 | TGTGCCAGCAGTGACGTGGCTAGCGGAGGGGGCACAGATACGCAGTATTTT | CASSDVASGGGTDTQYF
. | TRBJ2-5 | . | TRBV7-8 | TGTGCCAGCCAACGGGAGACCCAGTACTTC | CASQRETQYF
. | TRBJ2-7 | . | TRBV12-3/TRBV12-4 | TGTGCCAGCAGTTTGGACAGCTCCTACGAGCAGTACTTC | CASSLDSSYEQYF
TRBD1 | TRBJ2-3 | once | TRBV6-5 | TGTGCCAGCAGTTACTCCCCGGACAGGTCTGCTTTGGACCAGTATTTT | CASSYSPDRSALDQYF
TRBD1 | TRBJ1-2 | . | TRBV28 | TGTGCCAGCAGTCCTAGGCTCAGGGGGTGGAGTGGCTACACCTTC | CASSPRLRGWSGYTF
TRBD1 | TRBJ1-4 | . | TRBV6-1 | TGTGCCAGCAGTGAAGGGACAGGGAATGAAAAACTGTTTTTT | CASSEGTGNEKLFF
. | TRBJ2-1 | . | TRBV12-3/TRBV12-4 | TGTGCCAGCAGTTTGCGGGGCAAAAATGAGCAGTTCTTC | CASSLRGKNEQFF
. | TRBJ2-7 | once | TRBV10-2 | TGCGCCAGCAGCCTTACAGGGACCTACGAGCAGTACTTC | CASSLTGTYEQYF
. | TRBJ2-7 | . | TRBV30 | TGTGCCTGGAGAAGGGGAGGCGAGCAGTACTTC | CAWRRGGEQYF
. | TRBJ1-2 | . | TRBV4-1 | TGCGCCAGCAGCCGAGAGAGGACACTCGGTTATGGCTACACCTTC | CASSRERTLGYGYTF
TRBD1 | TRBJ1-5 | . | TRBV28 | TGTGCCAGCAGAACATATCCGGGGACAGGGTTAGGCAATCAGCCCCAGCATTTT | CASRTYPGTGLGNQPQHF
. | TRBJ2-1 | . | TRBV5-4 | TGTGCCAGCAGCTTGGACAGGACTACCTACAATGAGCAGTTCTTC | CASSLDRTTYNEQFF
TRBD2 | TRBJ2-2 | . | TRBV2 | TGTGCCAGCAGTAGGACTAGCGGGGTTGCCGGGGAGCTGTTTTTT | CASSRTSGVAGELFF
. | TRBJ1-6 | . | TRBV4-1 | TGCGCCAGCAGCCAAGATGCGGACTTACAGAATTCACCCCTCCACTTT | CASSQDADLQNSPLHF
TRBD1 | TRBJ1-5 | . | TRBV18 | TGTGCCAGCTCCGGACAGGGGGCACGCAATCAGCCCCAGCATTTT | CASSGQGARNQPQHF
TRBD2 | TRBJ2-2 | . | TRBV5-6 | TGTGCCAGCAGCTTGTTGAAGGCTAGCGGTGGCACCGGGGAGCTGTTTTTT | CASSLLKASGGTGELFF
. | TRBJ2-3 | . | TRBV3-1/TRBV3-2 | TGTGCCAGCAGCCCCAGCGGCTTCACAGATACGCAGTATTTT | CASSPSGFTDTQYF
TRBD1 | TRBJ2-3 | . | TRBV5-1 | TGCGCCAGCAGCTTGGACTCAGGGGGCCTGGATACGCAGTATTTT | CASSLDSGGLDTQYF
. | TRBJ1-2 | . | TRBV10-3 | TGTGCCACATCCAGCGGGGGGTACTATGGCTACACCTTC | CATSSGGYYGYTF
TRBD1 | TRBJ1-2 | . | TRBV28 | TGTGCCAGCAGCGGACAGGGGGATGGCTACACCTTC | CASSGQGDGYTF
TRBD1 | TRBJ2-7 | . | TRBV27 | TGTGCCAGCAGTCCCCAGCCACCCGGGACAGTAACCTACGAGCAGTACTTC | CASSPQPPGTVTYEQYF
. | TRBJ2-5 | once | TRBV11-2 | TGTGCCAGCAGCCCCGGAGGGGTAGTACTGCAAAGAGTTCCCCAGTACTTC | CASSPGGVVLQRVPQYF
. | TRBJ2-2 | . | TRBV19 | TGTGCCAGTAGTACCTCCGGGACGAACACCGGGGAGCTGTTTTTT | CASSTSGTNTGELFF
. | TRBJ1-1 | . | TRBV5-1 | TGCGCCAGCACTATGCGGGGGGCGGACACTGAAGCTTTCTTT | CASTMRGADTEAFF
. | TRBJ1-4 | . | TRBV5-1 | TGCGCCAGCAGCTCGGAGGATGAAAAACTGTTTTTT | CASSSEDEKLFF
. | TRBJ2-2 | . | TRBV5-6 | TGTGCCAGCAGCTTGGCCCCGGGGACCGGGGAGCTGTTTTTT | CASSLAPGTGELFF
. | TRBJ1-2 | few | TRBV11-1 | TGTGCCAGCGGCGGGATACAGGATGGCTACACCTTC | CASGGIQDGYTF
TRBD2 | TRBJ2-2 | . | TRBV30 | TGTGCCTGGACCAGCGGGGGTATCGGGGAGCTGTTTTTT | CAWTSGGIGELFF
. | TRBJ1-3 | . | TRBV6-5 | TGTGCCAGCAGGGACAGCACCGAGTCCCGAAACACCATATATTTT | CASRDSTESRNTIYF
. | TRBJ2-5 | few | TRBV6-5 | TGTGCCAGCAGTTACAGAGATACTTCAACCCAGTACTTC | CASSYRDTSTQYF
TRBD1 | TRBJ1-1 | . | TRBV7-9 | TGTGCCAGCAGTTCCGGGACAGGGGGCACTGAAGCTTTCTTT | CASSSGTGGTEAFF
. | TRBJ1-5 | . | TRBV28 | TGTGCCAGCAGTTTGGCGGGGCCAAGATATAGCAATCAGCCCCAGCATTTT | CASSLAGPRYSNQPQHF